The 32 T cell receptor beta chains in this list originate from one sample, sequenced in a study of OX40 agonist ivuxolimab in advanced cancers. TCRdb's table, derived via immunoSEQ multiplex PCR, lists solely in-frame clones and lacks some. The sample lists 77,000 or so clones; under 80% were seen once. Specimen: CD4+ or CD8+ T cells sorted from blood, collected in a trial of the OX40 agonist ivuxolimab. The receptors shown here come from an adult with an advanced solid tumor such as melanoma, head and neck, liver or kidney cancer.

The chain employs TRBV19 and TRBJ2-5; D might be TRBD2 (6 bases). The CDR3 runs 14 residues. Germline CDR1 reads LNHDA; CDR2 reads SQIVND (reference sequence). V dropped 2 bases and J dropped 4 bases, with 11 bases sitting between them. The CDR3 reads CASSITAGTETQYF. In nucleotides, the CDR3 is TGTGCCAGTAGTATAACGGCGGGGACAGAGACCCAGTACTTC.

The gene calls are TRBV18 and TRBJ2-1, with D unclear. The CDR3 has 13 residues. V was pared by 4 bases and J by 7 bases, with 11 bases between. Germline V CDR1 and CDR2: KGHSH, LQKENI. The chain's CDR3 is CASSRYSGNEQFF. The DNA of the CDR3 is TGTGCCAGCTCACGCTACTCCGGGAATGAGCAGTTCTTC.

This clone has ten or more counts. The gene calls are TRBV6-1 and TRBJ2-7, with 7 bases fitting TRBD2. The ends lost 3 bases at V and 3 bases at J; junction bases unmatched: 8. Germline assignment: CDR1 MNHNS and CDR2 SASEGT. The CDR3 sequence is 15 residues long. This chain's CDR3 is CASSDGREWNYEQYF. The CDR3 nucleotides read TGTGCCAGCAGTGACGGGCGGGAGTGGAACTACGAGCAGTACTTC.

This CDR3 reads CASSLDPGGNQPQHF. The DNA for the CDR3 is TGTGCCAGCAGCTTGGACCCAGGGGGTAATCAGCCCCAGCATTTT. The chain uses TRBV5-4 and TRBJ1-5, with TRBD1 matching 7 bases. The J segment lost 4 bases and the V segment lost 0 bases, leaving 4 bases of the junction unmatched. Germline CDR1 reads SGHNT; CDR2 reads YYREEE (reference sequence). The CDR3 is 15 amino acids.

In nucleotides, the CDR3 is TGTGCCAGCAGCTTGATGGCCCAAGAGACCCAGTACTTC. Translating it yields CASSLMAQETQYF. V usage is TRBV5-4 and J usage is TRBJ2-5; D unclear. V shed 1 base and J shed 1 base, with 5 bases lying between them. The CDR3 extends over 13 amino acids. Germline CDR1 reads SGHNT; CDR2 reads YYREEE (reference sequence).

This chain connects TRBV9 to TRBJ1-6, with TRBD1 as a possible D gene (5 bases). The V end lost 0 bases, the J end lost 7 bases, and 14 bases lay between the germline ends. CDR1 and CDR2 from the germline V gene are SGDLS and YYNGEE. The CDR3 totals 16 residues. The CDR3, as DNA: TGTGCCAGCAGCGTAGAAAGGGGCACCCTAAATTCACCCCTCCACTTT. Amino acids: CASSVERGTLNSPLHF. Based on the CDR3 plus reference TRBV9 and TRBJ1-6, the full variable domain is DSGVTQTPKHLITATGQRVTLRCSPRSGDLSVYWYQQSLDQGLQFLIQYYNGEERAKGNILERFSAQQFPDLHSELNLSSLELGDSALYFCASSVERGTLNSPLHFGNGTRLTVT.

V and J are TRBV7-2 and TRBJ1-2, with TRBD1 as a possible D gene (6 bases). The CDR3 totals 15 residues. With 4 bases removed from V and 5 bases from J, the gap between germline ends came to 17 bases. Per germline, CDR1 SGHTA and CDR2 FQGNSA. CDR3 loop: CASSSVAAGVYGYTF. The CDR3 DNA reads as TGTGCCAGCAGCTCTGTCGCGGCAGGGGTATATGGCTACACCTTC.

The V and J genes are TRBV18 and TRBJ2-7, with 7 bases that match TRBD1. The CDR3 contains 14 residues. The J segment lost 3 bases and the V segment lost 3 bases, leaving 5 bases of the junction unmatched. From germline, CDR1 is KGHSH and CDR2 LQKENI. In DNA form, the CDR3 reads TGTGCCAGCTCACCCAACGGACAGGACTACGAGCAGTACTTC. This sequence encodes CASSPNGQDYEQYF.

This clone was seen a handful of times. This sequence joins TRBV7-2 and TRBJ2-3; tentatively, D is TRBD2 (6 bases). V was trimmed by 1 base and J by 0 bases, leaving 11 bases between them. Germline assignment: CDR1 SGHTA and CDR2 FQGNSA. This CDR3 has 16 amino acids. The CDR3 DNA follows: TGTGCCAGCAGCTTAGTCGGCGGGGTCAGCACAGATACGCAGTATTTT. Encoded protein: CASSLVGGVSTDTQYF.

The J gene is TRBJ1-4, the V gene TRBV5-4; D gene ambiguous. CDR1 is SGHNT, CDR2 YYREEE, per germline (reference sequence). V lost 0 bases to trimming and J lost 7 bases, with 1 base between them. The CDR3 contains 11 residues. The CDR3, as DNA: TGTGCCAGCAGCTTGGGTGAAAAACTGTTTTTT. Protein sequence: CASSLGEKLFF.

J is TRBJ2-2 and V is TRBV27, with 10 nucleotides matching TRBD1. The V segment lost 2 bases and the J segment 7 bases; nucleotides outside the gene matches: 10. The CDR3 sequence is 17 residues long. Germline assignment: CDR1 MNHEY and CDR2 SMNVEV (reference sequence). CDR3 in amino acids: CASSLIRDRGKGGELFF. CDR3 sequence (DNA): TGTGCCAGCAGTTTAATCCGGGACAGGGGCAAGGGCGGGGAGCTGTTTTTT.

V usage is TRBV6-4 and J usage is TRBJ2-1; D uncertain. V was trimmed by 3 bases and J by 5 bases, leaving 11 bases between them. The CDR3 contains 14 residues. Germline-derived CDR1 and CDR2 are MRHNA and SNTAGT. The chain's CDR3 is CASSELEWDNEQFF. CDR3 DNA: TGTGCCAGCAGTGAGTTAGAGTGGGACAATGAGCAGTTCTTC.

This CDR3 is CASKKEAGTDTQYF. CDR3 DNA: TGTGCCAGCAAGAAGGAGGCAGGCACAGATACGCAGTATTTT. The chain couples TRBV27 to TRBJ2-3, with D perhaps TRBD2 (5 bases). V gave up 7 bases and J gave up 1 base, with 12 bases separating them. The CDR3 is 14 amino acids. Per germline, CDR1 MNHEY and CDR2 SMNVEV (reference sequence).

This chain connects TRBV30 to TRBJ2-7; 7 bases agree with TRBD2. Trimming cost V 8 bases and J 0 bases; bases outside gene matches: 7. CDR1 and CDR2 (germline): GTSNPN, SVGIG (reference sequence). The CDR3 runs 13 residues. The CDR3 loop is CAQTAGSSYEQYF. In nucleotides, the CDR3 is TGTGCCCAGACAGCGGGATCCTCCTACGAGCAGTACTTC.

The genes are TRBV10-3 and TRBJ2-1; TRBD2 matches 12 bases. J lost 7 bases, V lost 1 base, and 5 bases had no gene match. The CDR3 spans 16 residues. Germline-derived CDR1 and CDR2 are ENHRY and SYGVKD. The DNA of the CDR3 is TGTGCCATCAGTGAGTACCTAGCGGGGGGGCCGAATGAGCAGTTCTTC. Its translation: CAISEYLAGGPNEQFF.

This clone occurred a few times. J is TRBJ1-6 and V is TRBV6-5; the match to TRBD1 covers 7 bases. With 7 bases clipped from V and 9 bases from J, the junction kept 9 bases outside the gene matches. The CDR3 has 14 residues. Germline V gene lookup returns CDR1 MNHEY and CDR2 SVGAGI. The CDR3 is CASTMGQGGSPLHF. DNA of the CDR3: TGTGCCAGCACCATGGGGCAGGGGGGTTCACCCCTCCACTTT.

The chain recombines TRBV5-1 with TRBJ1-2; 8 bases are shared with TRBD1. Germline trimming cut 7 bases from V and 7 bases from J; bases unmatched to any gene: 9. The CDR3 contains 13 residues. Per the germline V gene, CDR1 is SGHRS and CDR2 is YFSETQ. CDR3 nucleotide sequence: TGCGCCAGCCGTGGGACAGGCAGGCCTGGCTACACCTTC. Its translation: CASRGTGRPGYTF.

The chain links TRBV5-1 to TRBJ2-2; D possibly corresponds to TRBD1 (5 bases). This CDR3 has 12 amino acids. Germline V gene data show CDR1 as SGHRS and CDR2 as YFSETQ. Between the trimmed V and J ends, which lost 5 bases and 6 bases, there was a span of 8 bases. The CDR3 DNA follows: TGCGCCAGCAGGGCAGGGTCCGGGGAGCTGTTTTTT. It codes for CASRAGSGELFF.

The chain carries TRBV11-2 and TRBJ2-1; D uncertain. There are 16 residues in the CDR3. CDR1 and CDR2 from the germline V gene are SGHAT and FQNNGV. V gave up 1 base and J gave up 2 bases, with 12 bases separating them. Written as DNA, the CDR3 is TGTGCCAGCAGCTTAGCAGCATCCTACGCCTACAATGAGCAGTTCTTC. Its protein product is CASSLAASYAYNEQFF.

The V call is TRBV21-1, the J call TRBJ2-7; the table gives TRBD2 as D, unverified against the DNA. TRBV21-1 is listed as a pseudogene. The CDR3 has 11 amino acids. The CDR3, as DNA: TGTGCCAGCAGCAAACCCAGGGACTCTTACTTC. It specifies CASSKPRDSYF.

This clone appeared once. The chain combines TRBV2 with TRBJ2-1; TRBD2 matches 9 bases. The CDR3 runs 15 residues. Germline CDR1 SNHLY, CDR2 FYNNEI. Trimming at V came to 6 bases and at J to 7 bases, leaving 10 bases not matched to a gene. The CDR3 is CASRRLAVRGNEQFF. In DNA, the CDR3 is TGTGCCAGCAGGAGACTAGCGGTCCGGGGGAATGAGCAGTTCTTC.

The V call is TRBV28, the J call TRBJ1-5; D is uncertain. CDR3 length equals 16 residues. Germline V gene sequence: CDR1 MDHEN, CDR2 SYDVKM. V shed 4 bases and J shed 2 bases, with 15 bases lying between them. The CDR3 DNA reads TGTGCCAGCAGTTCTACGACAACCGGGGGCAATCAGCCCCAGCATTTT. Translated: CASSSTTTGGNQPQHF.

This chain's CDR3 is CASSYSMRDTEAFF. CDR3 nucleotide sequence: TGTGCCAGCAGTTACTCGATGAGGGACACTGAAGCTTTCTTT. The chain carries TRBV6-5 and TRBJ1-1, with D unresolved. The V end lost 0 bases, the J end lost 3 bases, and 8 bases lay between the germline ends. CDR3 size: 14 residues. Germline CDR1 MNHEY, CDR2 SVGAGI.

The table lists this clone with a count of one. The chain recombines TRBV6-5 with TRBJ1-1; D is unresolved. The CDR3 runs 14 residues. Between the trimmed V and J ends, which lost 0 bases and 1 base, there was a span of 6 bases. Germline values: CDR1 MNHEY, CDR2 SVGAGI. Here the CDR3 DNA reads TGTGCCAGCAGTTACTCGAATGGGAACACTGAAGCTTTCTTT. It specifies CASSYSNGNTEAFF.

Of note for this clone: This sample also contains other DNA sequences that code for the same CDR3. The rearrangement uses TRBV7-2 and TRBJ2-7, with D uncertain. V lost 1 base, J lost 4 bases, and 5 bases lay in between. This CDR3 region has 12 residues. Germline CDR1 is SGHTA and CDR2 is FQGNSA. The CDR3 here is CASSLVGYEQYF. CDR3 nucleotides: TGTGCCAGCAGCTTAGTGGGTTACGAGCAGTACTTC.

This chain links TRBV5-1 with TRBJ1-2; the D is unclear. From germline, CDR1 is SGHRS and CDR2 YFSETQ. V shed 0 bases and J shed 2 bases, with 11 bases lying between them. The CDR3 loop spans 15 amino acids. The CDR3: CASSLEGIGNYGYTF. DNA for the CDR3: TGCGCCAGCAGCTTGGAAGGGATAGGGAACTATGGCTACACCTTC.

This clone was detected only once. The chain has TRBV5-1 and TRBJ2-5, with D possibly TRBD2 on 5 matching bases. The germline V and J ends were trimmed by 0 bases and 5 bases, with 11 bases remaining between them. This CDR3 region has 14 residues. Germline V gives CDR1 SGHRS, CDR2 YFSETQ. Here the CDR3 reads CASSLATGSETQYF. The CDR3 DNA is TGCGCCAGCAGCTTGGCCACGGGGTCGGAGACCCAGTACTTC. Complete variable domain (other parts from reference TRBV5-1 and TRBJ2-5): KAGVTQTPRYLIKTRGQQVTLSCSPISGHRSVSWYQQTPGQGLQFLFEYFSETQRNKGNFPGRFSGRQFSNSRSEMNVSTLELGDSALYLCASSLATGSETQYFGPGTRLLVL.

V gene TRBV7-2 combines with J gene TRBJ1-1, with D possibly being TRBD1 (5 bases). The V end was cut by 5 bases, the J end by 6 bases, with 13 bases between. CDR1 and CDR2 from the germline V gene are SGHTA and FQGNSA. CDR3 length: 13 residues. The CDR3 coding sequence is TGTGCCAGCAGCCGTAGGGGTCTGTCTGAAGCTTTCTTT. This translates into CASSRRGLSEAFF. The whole variable domain, filled in from reference TRBV7-2 and TRBJ1-1, reads GAGVSQSPSNKVTEKGKDVELRCDPISGHTALYWYRQSLGQGLEFLIYFQGNSAPDKSGLPSDRFSAERTGGSVSTLTIQRTQQEDSAVYLCASSRRGLSEAFFGQGTRLTVV.

Note on this clone: One end of the junction is discordant with germline, which a read error may explain. The CDR3 reads CANSKAGTRPYEQYF. The CDR3 nucleotides are TGTGCCAACAGCAAAGCCGGGACAAGACCCTACGAGCAGTACTTC. The V and J genes are TRBV9 and TRBJ2-7; a possible D gene is TRBD1 (6 bases). Germline assignment: CDR1 SGDLS and CDR2 YYNGEE. The CDR3 is 15 residues long.

The genes are TRBV5-5 and TRBJ1-4; 7 bases match TRBD1. The V gene end was trimmed by 4 bases and the J gene end by 6 bases; junction bases not matched to a gene: 3. Looked up from germline, CDR1 is SGHKS and CDR2 is YYEKEE (reference sequence). The CDR3 covers 13 residues. The CDR3 DNA reads as TGTGCCAGCAGCGACAGGGCGGATGAAAAACTGTTTTTT. Translated: CASSDRADEKLFF.

V usage is TRBV11-1 and J usage is TRBJ2-2; no clear D gene. The germline V gene encodes CDR1 SGHAT and CDR2 FQDESV (reference sequence). This CDR3 is built from 14 residues. Trimming took 5 bases from V and 5 from J, leaving 12 bases between them. In DNA, the CDR3 is TGTGCCAGCAGCCCTCGCATCATAACCGGGGAGCTGTTTTTT. Residues: CASSPRIITGELFF. Full variable domain (outside the CDR3, taken from reference TRBV11-1 and TRBJ2-2): EAEVAQSPRYKITEKSQAVAFWCDPISGHATLYWYRQILGQGPELLVQFQDESVVDDSQLPKDRFSAERLKGVDSTLKIQPAELGDSAMYLCASSPRIITGELFFGEGSRLTVL.

Note on this clone: One junction end disagrees with the germline gene, perhaps due to a read error. The chain uses TRBV2 and TRBJ1-1, with no clear D. Looked up from germline, CDR1 is SNHLY and CDR2 is FYNNEI. This CDR3 is built from 15 residues. CDR3 DNA sequence: TGTGCCAGCAGCCCTAACTCCAACAAGAACACTGAGGCTTTCTTT. It translates to CASSPNSNKNTEAFF.